The source of this T cell receptor beta chain is a study of blood T cell repertoires in COVID-19. Overall study: Sample material is recorded as cDNA or gDNA derived from T cells, B-cell-depleted T cells, or PBMCs.

Germline-derived CDR1 and CDR2 are SGHAT and FQNNGV. With 5 bases clipped from V and 6 bases from J, the junction kept 6 bases outside the gene matches. The CDR3 is 13 residues long. Authors' data handling: The assay estimated nucleated cells by amplifying reference gene primers. Method: immunoSEQ multiplex PCR; TCRdb's copy keeps in-frame clones and lacks some. V, J and clone size reflect that table, while D and trimming were determined from the DNA. The data hold around 100,000 clones, with over 75% observed a single time. The receptor was derived from a man aged 25 to 40 in a cohort sampled during active COVID-19. The chain joins TRBV11-2 to TRBJ2-7; 8 bases map to TRBD1. The sample consisted of peripheral blood. The DNA for the CDR3 is TGTGCCAGCAGCCAAGGACAGGGACGCGAGCAGTACTTC. It yields the protein CASSQGQGREQYF.